This TCR beta chain was captured in a study of blood T cell repertoires in COVID-19. As processed by the authors: Reference gene primers were amplified, and this amplification served to estimate nucleated cell counts. Sequenced by immunoSEQ multiplex PCR; TCRdb stores in-frame clones only, minus some. V, J and clone size derive from that table, while D and trimming were established from the DNA sequence. The table lists 110,000 to 150,000 clones, around 90% of them singletons. V was cut by 0 bases and J by 3 bases, with 16 bases left in between. CDR1 is KGHSH and CDR2 is LQKENI in the germline V gene. The CDR3 runs to 17 residues.

The receptor was derived from a human donor in a cohort sampled during active COVID-19. The sample consisted of peripheral blood. V gene TRBV18 combines with J gene TRBJ2-3, with a tentative D call TRBD1 (5 bases). CDR3: CASSPPRQGHPTDTQYF. The CDR3 bases are TGTGCCAGCTCACCACCGAGGCAGGGTCACCCGACAGATACGCAGTATTTT.